Listed below are T cell receptor beta chains from one sample, sequenced in a study of shared clonotypes between healthy human individuals. The repertoire was sequenced with immunoSEQ multiplex PCR; TCRdb's copy has only in-frame clones and lacks some. The profile covers roughly 500,000 clones, with about 82% appearing a single time and roughly 13% taken by the ten largest. Sequenced sample: PBMCs. These receptors all stem from a woman in her thirties or forties in good health. Some clones in this sample may be carry-over from other donors' samples. Both conserved end residues are part of each CDR3. A D gene is named only where the DNA matches it firmly. Some rows mark clone size as missing; the rest say once, few, many or name a class of expanded clone.

size	V	D	J	CDR3	DNA
NA	TRBV6-5	NA	TRBJ1-2	CASSYDGTTNYGYTF	TGTGCCAGCAGTTACGACGGGACAACTAACTATGGCTACACCTTC
NA	TRBV7-2	NA	TRBJ1-4	CASSLDAGVEKLFF	TGTGCCAGCAGCTTAGATGCAGGGGTGGAAAAACTGTTTTTT
NA	TRBV6-5	NA	TRBJ1-1	CASSYGPNTEAFF	TGTGCCAGCAGTTACGGGCCTAACACTGAAGCTTTCTTT
NA	TRBV20-1	NA	TRBJ2-7	CSARDYEQYF	TGCAGTGCACGGGACTACGAGCAGTACTTC
NA	TRBV11-2	NA	TRBJ1-2	CASSSSNHGWYGYTF	TGTGCCAGCAGCTCCTCAAACCATGGGTGGTATGGCTACACCTTC
NA	TRBV25-1	NA	TRBJ2-3	CASSVRLSLTDTQYF	TGTGCCAGCAGTGTTAGGCTGTCACTCACAGATACGCAGTATTTT
NA	TRBV11-2	NA	TRBJ2-1	CASSSARGRSNEQFF	TGTGCCAGCAGCTCGGCTAGGGGACGTAGCAATGAGCAGTTCTTC
NA	TRBV6-1	TRBD2	TRBJ2-5	CASSRTSWETQYF	TGTGCCAGCAGTCGGACTAGCTGGGAGACCCAGTACTTC
once	TRBV6-1	NA	TRBJ1-4	CASRATLGSEKLFF	TGTGCCAGCAGAGCAACCTTGGGGAGTGAAAAACTGTTTTTT
NA	TRBV6-5	NA	TRBJ2-5	CASRPDTETTQYF	TGTGCCAGCAGACCGGACACAGAGACGACCCAGTACTTC
NA	TRBV27	NA	TRBJ1-5	CASSLRGTYQPQHF	TGTGCCAGCAGTCTCCGGGGGACCTATCAGCCCCAGCATTTT
NA	TRBV4-1	NA	TRBJ2-3	CASSQKLADTQYF	TGCGCCAGCAGCCAGAAACTAGCAGATACGCAGTATTTT
NA	TRBV4-1	TRBD2	TRBJ2-1	CASSQVLAGRNEQFF	TGCGCCAGCAGCCAAGTTTTAGCGGGAAGGAATGAGCAGTTCTTC
NA	TRBV7-2	TRBD2	TRBJ2-1	CASSPPGLSSYNEQFF	TGTGCCAGCAGCCCTCCGGGACTAAGCTCCTACAATGAGCAGTTCTTC
NA	TRBV5-5	NA	TRBJ2-2	CASSLVGVNTGELFF	TGTGCCAGCAGCCTCGTGGGGGTGAACACCGGGGAGCTGTTTTTT
NA	TRBV11-2	TRBD2	TRBJ2-7	CASSLELAGVREQYF	TGTGCCAGCAGCTTAGAGCTAGCGGGAGTACGAGAGCAGTACTTC
NA	TRBV6-6	TRBD1	TRBJ2-2	CASRLQGAGTGELFF	TGTGCCAGCAGACTACAGGGGGCGGGCACCGGGGAGCTGTTTTTT
NA	TRBV28	NA	TRBJ1-1	CASSFPSTEAFF	TGTGCCAGCAGTTTCCCCAGTACTGAAGCTTTCTTT
NA	TRBV19	NA	TRBJ1-1	CASSGRQEWNTEAFF	TGTGCCAGTAGTGGAAGACAGGAATGGAACACTGAAGCTTTCTTT
NA	TRBV2	TRBD1	TRBJ2-7	CASRLGQHYEQYF	TGTGCCAGCAGGTTGGGACAGCACTACGAGCAGTACTTC
NA	TRBV27	NA	TRBJ2-7	CASSLRRPVLSSYEQYF	TGTGCCAGCAGTCTACGCCGACCAGTTCTTAGTAGTTACGAGCAGTACTTC
NA	TRBV7-9	NA	TRBJ2-7	CASSYGKVREQYF	TGTGCCAGCAGCTATGGTAAGGTCCGCGAGCAGTACTTC
NA	TRBV14	TRBD1	TRBJ1-2	CASSEQGTDGYTF	TGTGCCAGCAGCGAACAGGGGACGGATGGCTACACCTTC
NA	TRBV6-1	NA	TRBJ2-6	CASSESVSGANVLTF	TGTGCCAGCAGTGAGAGTGTATCTGGGGCCAACGTCCTGACTTTC
once	TRBV10-2	NA	TRBJ2-5	CAASGWAGGQETQYF	TGCGCCGCTAGCGGGTGGGCAGGGGGACAAGAGACCCAGTACTTC
NA	TRBV4-1	NA	TRBJ2-5	CASSRTRQETQYF	TGCGCCAGCAGCCGGACTCGCCAAGAGACCCAGTACTTC